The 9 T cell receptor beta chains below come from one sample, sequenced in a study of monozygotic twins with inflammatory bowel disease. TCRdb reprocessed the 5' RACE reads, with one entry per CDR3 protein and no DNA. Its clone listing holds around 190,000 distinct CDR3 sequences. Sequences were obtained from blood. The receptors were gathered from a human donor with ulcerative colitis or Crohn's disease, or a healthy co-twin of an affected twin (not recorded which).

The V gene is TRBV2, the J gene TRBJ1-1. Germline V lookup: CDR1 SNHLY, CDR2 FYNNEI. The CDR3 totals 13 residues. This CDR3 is CASTVQINTEAFF.

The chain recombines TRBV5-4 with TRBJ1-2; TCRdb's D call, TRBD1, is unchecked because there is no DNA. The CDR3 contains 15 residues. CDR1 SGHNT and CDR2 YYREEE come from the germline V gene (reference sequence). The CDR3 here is CASSMAGVRGHGYTF.

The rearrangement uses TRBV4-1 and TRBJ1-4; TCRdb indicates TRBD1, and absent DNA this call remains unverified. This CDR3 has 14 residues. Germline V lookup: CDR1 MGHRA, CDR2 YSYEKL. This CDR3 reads CASSRKGLDEKLFF.

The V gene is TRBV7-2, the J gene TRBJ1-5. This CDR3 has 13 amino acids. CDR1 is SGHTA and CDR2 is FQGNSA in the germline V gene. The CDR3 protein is CASSASSNQPQHF.

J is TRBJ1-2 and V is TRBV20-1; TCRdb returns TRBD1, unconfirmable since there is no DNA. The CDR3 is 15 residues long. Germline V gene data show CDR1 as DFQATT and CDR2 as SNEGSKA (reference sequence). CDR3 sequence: CSARLSDRGLYGYTF.

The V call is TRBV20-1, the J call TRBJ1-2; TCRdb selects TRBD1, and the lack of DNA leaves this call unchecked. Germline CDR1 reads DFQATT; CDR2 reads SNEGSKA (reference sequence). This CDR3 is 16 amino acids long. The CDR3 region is CSARGTGGDRSYGYTF.

The CDR3 loop is CASSFTSGTDTQYF. The genes are TRBV11-2 and TRBJ2-3; checking the TCRdb D call of TRBD2 is not possible without DNA. The CDR3 contains 14 residues. Looked up from germline, CDR1 is SGHAT and CDR2 is FQNNGV.

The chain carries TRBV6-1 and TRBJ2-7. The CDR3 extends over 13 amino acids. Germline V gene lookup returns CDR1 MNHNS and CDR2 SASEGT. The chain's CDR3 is CASSEGILYEQYF.

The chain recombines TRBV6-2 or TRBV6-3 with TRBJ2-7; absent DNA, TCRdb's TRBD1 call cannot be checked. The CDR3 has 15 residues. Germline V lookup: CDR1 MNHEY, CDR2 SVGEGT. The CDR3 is CASSGPTGIPYEQYF.